The 26 T cell receptor beta chains reported below all come from one sample, sequenced in a study of T cell responses to AZD1222 COVID-19 vaccine. Using immunoSEQ multiplex PCR, the repertoire was profiled, and TCRdb retains in-frame clones only, with some absent. The sample yields about 130,000 clones, roughly 91% seen once. The sequences come from peripheral blood, collected on day 0 of AZD1222 vaccination. These receptors were collected from an adult in good health.

The genes are TRBV7-6 and TRBJ2-7; TRBD1 aligns across 7 bases. V gave up 6 bases and J gave up 1 base; unmatched junction bases: 12. This CDR3 spans 16 amino acids. CDR1 is SGHVS, CDR2 FNYEAQ, per germline. CDR3 sequence reads: CASSMTPRDRSYEQYF. The CDR3 DNA reads TGTGCCAGCAGTATGACGCCCCGGGACAGATCCTACGAGCAGTACTTC.

The gene calls are TRBV5-1 and TRBJ1-2; 7 nucleotides agree with TRBD1. The CDR3 loop spans 16 amino acids. V gave up 2 bases and J gave up 0 bases; unmatched junction bases: 7. The germline CDR1 and CDR2 sequences are SGHRS and YFSETQ. The CDR3 DNA is TGCGCCAGCAGCTTCCAAACGGGACAGACTAACTATGGCTACACCTTC. Translating it yields CASSFQTGQTNYGYTF.

This chain connects TRBV19 to TRBJ1-2; 7 bases match TRBD1. The length of the CDR3 is 11 residues. Germline CDR1 reads LNHDA; CDR2 reads SQIVND (reference sequence). Trimming removed 10 bases from V and 9 bases from J; junction bases left unmatched: 8. CDR3 nucleotides: TGTGCCACTAAGACAGGGACGAGCTACACCTTC. Protein product: CATKTGTSYTF.

The gene calls are TRBV5-6 and TRBJ2-3; D is ambiguous. The ends were cut back, 0 bases at V and 4 bases at J, with 6 bases in the middle. Germline V gene sequence: CDR1 SGHDT, CDR2 YYEEEE. The CDR3 runs 13 residues. CDR3 DNA sequence: TGTGCCAGCAGCTTGGCGGGTCCAGATACGCAGTATTTT. Residues: CASSLAGPDTQYF.

This clone was picked up one time. This chain connects TRBV4-2 to TRBJ1-1, with 8 bases identical to TRBD1. V was clipped by 1 base and J by 0 bases; unmatched bases: 4. Germline CDR1 and CDR2: LGHNA and YNFKEQ. The CDR3 has 16 amino acids. The CDR3 region is CASSQAQGALNTEAFF. The CDR3 DNA reads TGTGCCAGCAGCCAAGCCCAGGGGGCTTTGAACACTGAAGCTTTCTTT.

This chain connects TRBV11-3 to TRBJ1-6; D gene uncertain. The germline V gene has CDR1 SGHNT and CDR2 YENEEA. The CDR3 has 13 residues. Trimming shortened V by 6 bases and J by 10 bases, and 13 bases separated the two germline ends. DNA for the CDR3: TGTGCCAGCAGTAAACGACCGCAGTCACCCCTCCACTTT. It translates to CASSKRPQSPLHF.

The J gene is TRBJ2-4, the V gene TRBV27; a weak D match, TRBD1 (6 bases). Trimming left V 8 bases short and J 0 bases short, with 17 bases between. Germline V gene data show CDR1 as MNHEY and CDR2 as SMNVEV (reference sequence). CDR3 length: 16 amino acids. CDR3 DNA: TGTGCCAGCCAGAGACAGGAAGGACTAGCCAAAAACATTCAGTACTTC. Its protein is CASQRQEGLAKNIQYF.

This clone appeared a few times. The chain links TRBV21-1 to TRBJ1-3. TRBV21-1 represents a pseudogene. This CDR3 contains 18 residues. Here the CDR3 reads CASSKDVLGDRSGNTIYF. The CDR3 nucleotides read TGTGCCAGCAGCAAAGATGTCCTAGGCGACCGCTCTGGAAACACCATATATTTT.

The chain is built from TRBV6-5 and TRBJ1-1, with D unresolved. In germline, CDR1 is MNHEY, CDR2 SVGAGI. Deletions cut 7 bases from V and 4 bases from J, with 10 bases between. This CDR3 has 12 residues. This CDR3 reads CASTSGSTEAFF. As DNA, the CDR3 is TGTGCCAGCACATCCGGGTCCACTGAAGCTTTCTTT.

The V call is TRBV11-3, the J call TRBJ2-1; 10 bases are shared with TRBD2. There are 18 residues in the CDR3. Looked up from germline, CDR1 is SGHNT and CDR2 is YENEEA. V lost 3 bases, J lost 0 bases, and 8 bases stayed unmatched. The CDR3 is CASSFHSGGKSSYNEQFF. The DNA of the CDR3 is TGTGCCAGCAGCTTTCATAGCGGGGGGAAAAGCTCCTACAATGAGCAGTTCTTC.

CDR3: CASSLGSGEYEQYF. As DNA, the CDR3 is TGTGCCAGCAGCTTAGGCAGCGGGGAGTACGAGCAGTACTTC. The rearrangement links TRBV11-2 to TRBJ2-7, with TRBD2 matching 7 bases. V lost 1 base, J lost 4 bases, and 4 bases stayed unmatched. In germline, CDR1 is SGHAT, CDR2 FQNNGV. This CDR3 region has 14 residues.

The chain uses TRBV30 and TRBJ1-1; D gene unclear. V shed 2 bases and J shed 7 bases, with 8 bases lying between them. Germline values: CDR1 GTSNPN, CDR2 SVGIG (reference sequence). The CDR3 consists of 11 residues. CDR3 residues: CAWSPQREAFF. The DNA for the CDR3 is TGTGCCTGGAGTCCTCAGCGTGAAGCTTTCTTT.

A remark on this clone: Within the sample, other DNA sequences also encode this same CDR3. The chain recombines TRBV12-3 or TRBV12-4 with TRBJ1-1, with D unclear. V shed 4 bases and J shed 1 base, with 7 bases lying between them. CDR3 size: 13 residues. The DNA of the CDR3 is TGTGCCAGCAGTTCCGGGCCGAACACTGAAGCTTTCTTT. Residues: CASSSGPNTEAFF.

This clone was counted a single time. This chain links TRBV30 with TRBJ1-6, with a possible D match to TRBD1 (6 bases). The CDR3 runs to 14 residues. V gave up 2 bases and J gave up 5 bases, with 10 bases separating them. Germline V gene data show CDR1 as GTSNPN and CDR2 as SVGIG (reference sequence). This CDR3 reads CAWSQGFNNSPLHF. CDR3 DNA sequence: TGTGCCTGGAGTCAGGGGTTTAATAATTCACCCCTCCACTTT. The variable domain in full, completed from reference TRBV30 and TRBJ1-6, reads SQTIHQWPATLVQPVGSPLSLECTVEGTSNPNLYWYRQAAGRGLQLLFYSVGIGQISSEVPQNLSASRPQDRQFILSSKKLLLSDSGFYLCAWSQGFNNSPLHFGNGTRLTVT.

The chain is built from TRBV7-3 and TRBJ1-5, with 7 bases that match TRBD1. The CDR3 is 21 amino acids. V gave up 5 bases and J gave up 0 bases; unmatched junction bases: 22. Germline V gene lookup returns CDR1 SGHTA and CDR2 FQGTGA. The CDR3 DNA sequence: TGTGCCAGCAGCCTCCCACAGTCGACGGACAGGAAGCGCGATAGCAATCAGCCCCAGCATTTT. Translation gives CASSLPQSTDRKRDSNQPQHF.

The chain combines TRBV6-4 with TRBJ2-2, with 10 bases lining up with TRBD1. This CDR3 comprises 15 residues. Germline V gene sequence: CDR1 MRHNA, CDR2 SNTAGT. With 3 bases clipped from V and 3 bases from J, the junction kept 1 base outside the gene matches. The CDR3 coding sequence is TGTGCCAGCAGTGATGGACAGGGGGACACCGGGGAGCTGTTTTTT. Protein: CASSDGQGDTGELFF.

This clone was recorded only once. The V and J genes are TRBV12-3 or TRBV12-4 and TRBJ1-2; weak D call: TRBD1 (6 bases). The CDR3 runs to 13 residues. The V end lost 5 bases, the J end lost 8 bases, and 15 bases lay between the germline ends. The CDR3 DNA follows: TGTGCCAGCAGTGGGTTGGGGGCCGAGGGCTACACCTTC. It yields the protein CASSGLGAEGYTF.

The CDR3 region is CASSYRDNTDTQYF. As DNA, the CDR3 is TGCGCCAGCAGCTACCGGGACAACACAGATACGCAGTATTTT. The chain is built from TRBV5-1 and TRBJ2-3; tentative D call: TRBD1 (6 bases). This CDR3 spans 14 amino acids. Germline loops: CDR1 SGHRS, CDR2 YFSETQ. V lost 3 bases to trimming and J lost 2 bases, with 10 bases between them.

Of note for this clone: At the DNA level, this CDR3 is encoded by other sequences in the same sample as well. The chain recombines TRBV5-1 with TRBJ1-2; D is undetermined. V lost 0 bases to trimming and J lost 2 bases, with 8 bases between them. The CDR3 sequence is 14 residues long. Germline V CDR1 and CDR2: SGHRS, YFSETQ. The CDR3 loop is CASSLVAANYGYTF. CDR3 DNA sequence: TGCGCCAGCAGCTTGGTCGCAGCAAACTATGGCTACACCTTC. The full variable domain, in which reference TRBV5-1 and TRBJ1-2 provide the parts outside the CDR3, is KAGVTQTPRYLIKTRGQQVTLSCSPISGHRSVSWYQQTPGQGLQFLFEYFSETQRNKGNFPGRFSGRQFSNSRSEMNVSTLELGDSALYLCASSLVAANYGYTFGSGTRLTVV.

V is TRBV4-1 and J is TRBJ1-2, with D possibly being TRBD1 (6 bases). CDR3 size: 14 residues. Germline V gene lookup returns CDR1 MGHRA and CDR2 YSYEKL. V lost 2 bases and J lost 7, with 14 bases in between. The CDR3: CASSQPQGSSGYTF. The CDR3 coding sequence is TGCGCCAGCAGCCAACCCCAGGGGTCGTCTGGCTACACCTTC.

This chain uses TRBV7-2 with TRBJ2-5; either TRBD1 or TRBD2 may supply D (7 bases each). Germline assignment: CDR1 SGHTA and CDR2 FQGNSA. The V end lost 4 bases, the J end lost 1 base, and 13 bases lay between the germline ends. The CDR3 loop spans 15 amino acids. The DNA for the CDR3 is TGTGCCAGCAGCTCCAGGGGGGGCTTCCAAGAGACCCAGTACTTC. This encodes CASSSRGGFQETQYF.

The chain is built from TRBV18 and TRBJ1-4; TRBD1 agrees at 10 bases. This CDR3 region has 15 residues. V was pared by 5 bases and J by 5 bases, with 5 bases of the junction left unmatched. CDR1 is KGHSH, CDR2 LQKENI, per germline. The CDR3 loop is CASSAMGQGNEKLFF. The CDR3, as DNA: TGTGCCAGCTCAGCGATGGGACAGGGGAATGAAAAACTGTTTTTT.

The chain is built from TRBV4-1 and TRBJ2-7; TRBD1 matches at 7 bases. The trim removed 3 bases at V and 7 bases at J, leaving 9 bases unmatched. This CDR3 is 14 amino acids long. Germline loops: CDR1 MGHRA, CDR2 YSYEKL. DNA for the CDR3: TGCGCCAGCAGCCAGCAGGGGGTCGTCTTGGAGCAGTACTTC. It is translated as CASSQQGVVLEQYF.

This rearrangement joins TRBV7-8 to TRBJ2-5; 10 bases are shared with TRBD2. The germline V gene encodes CDR1 SGHVS and CDR2 FQNEAQ. The CDR3 loop spans 13 amino acids. Unmatched junction bases numbered 4, after V lost 10 bases and J lost 2 bases. For the CDR3, the DNA is TGTGCCAATAGCGGGGGGAGACAAGAGACCCAGTACTTC. Protein product: CANSGGRQETQYF.

V usage is TRBV18 and J usage is TRBJ2-7; D may be TRBD2 (6 bases). Trimming left V 0 bases short and J 5 bases short, with 11 bases between. The germline gives CDR1 KGHSH, CDR2 LQKENI. CDR3 size: 14 residues. The CDR3 coding sequence is TGTGCCAGCTCACCACCGGAGGGCAGGAACGAGCAGTACTTC. Translating gives CASSPPEGRNEQYF. Using reference TRBV18 and TRBJ2-7 for the parts outside the CDR3, the full variable domain is NAGVMQNPRHLVRRRGQEARLRCSPMKGHSHVYWYRQLPEEGLKFMVYLQKENIIDESGMPKERFSAEFPKEGPSILRIQQVVRGDSAAYFCASSPPEGRNEQYFGPGTRLTVT.

About this clone: Mismatch with germline at one junction end may stem from a read error. The chain is built from TRBV2 and TRBJ1-1; 8 bases fit TRBD1. Looked up from germline, CDR1 is SNHLY and CDR2 is FYNNEI. CDR3 size: 15 residues. CDR3 residues: CASREEGQGNTEAFF. The CDR3 region has the DNA TGTGCCAGCAGGGAAGAAGGACAGGGAAACACTGAAGCTTTCTTT. Based on the CDR3 plus reference TRBV2 and TRBJ1-1, the full variable domain is EPEVTQTPSHQVTQMGQEVILRCVPISNHLYFYWYRQILGQKVEFLVSFYNNEISEKSEIFDDQFSVERPDGSNFTLKIRSTKLEDSAMYFCASREEGQGNTEAFFGQGTRLTVV.